The sequence of this TCR beta chain was determined in a study of shared clonotypes between healthy human individuals. Across the whole study: CD4 naive and CD4 memory each took three plates per donor, while CD8 naive took two and CD8 memory one.

Study-wide results and caveats: Non-shared clonotypes showed lower generation probabilities than clonotypes common to all four donors. In having few donors, the study represented limited genetic and exposure-history diversity.

As to this clone: The antigen remains undetermined.

Repertoires were generated with immunoSEQ multiplex PCR, while TCRdb's copy carries only in-frame clones and drops some. Of about 680,000 clones listed, approximately 79% were seen once; the top ten hold over 1.5%. Into CD45RA+ naive and CD45RA-negative memory subsets, the CD4+ cells were split. Trimming removed 5 bases at V and 0 bases at J, with 17 bases between. Per germline, CDR1 SGHVS and CDR2 FNYEAQ. The CDR3 extends over 17 amino acids. The source is a woman aged 25 to 39 in good health. Specimen: memory CD4+ T cells sorted from blood. Subset in this sample: CD45RA-negative fraction. This rearrangement joins TRBV7-6 to TRBJ1-3, with D unresolved. The CDR3 region has the DNA TGTGCCAGCAGCGCAAGACCCCAGTTGGTCTCTGGAAACACCATATATTTT. Its translation: CASSARPQLVSGNTIYF.